This T cell receptor (beta chain) was identified during a study of B cell selection in AIRE deficiency. Study conclusions and caveats: Of 3,000 to 4,000 shared Treg TCRbeta sequences, under 40% were healthy-donor-only and about 9.1% patient-only. CDR3s were shorter in shared Treg sequences, reflecting few non-templated nucleotide insertions.

The method was immunoSEQ multiplex PCR; TCRdb's version includes in-frame clones alone and lacks a portion of them. The repertoire holds some 24,000 clones, with around 97% as singletons. Comments on this clone: Its antigen is undetermined.

Sorting defined conventional CD4 T cells as CD4+CD127+. The CDR3 is 18 residues long. Germline CDR1 reads SGHRS; CDR2 reads YFSETQ. Losses at the gene ends were 4 bases for V and 0 bases for J; bases not matched to a gene: 9. This TCR derives from a human donor with AIRE deficiency. The chain carries TRBV5-1 and TRBJ2-6; TRBD1 matches at 8 bases. The sequenced material came from conventional CD4+ T cells sorted from PBMCs. CDR3 sequence reads: CASSGTGGPPSGANVLTF. In DNA, the CDR3 is TGCGCCAGCAGCGGTACAGGGGGTCCCCCCTCTGGGGCCAACGTCCTGACTTTC.